The source of this TCR beta chain is a study of regulatory T cells in long-lasting Graves disease. This sample's time point: newly diagnosed GD, antithyroid drugs for less than 3 months. PBMC-derived RNA was used for the TCR library. TCR beta libraries were built with iRepertoire HTBI primers and Arm-PCR of CDR3 regions. From the multiplex PCR reads, TCRdb called clonotypes with MiXCR, one entry per CDR3 protein. The sample includes roughly 420,000 distinct CDR3 sequences, over 15% of them seen just once. The sample holds many counts of this clonotype. The CDR3 consists of 13 residues. Per the germline V gene, CDR1 is GTSNPN and CDR2 is SVGIG (reference sequence). The V and J ends lost 3 bases and 0 bases respectively, with 8 bases between them. These data also featured in a second study, about T cells in Graves' hyperthyroidism and ophthalmopathy. In that study: HTBI primers drove first-round RT-PCR of the TCR CDR3.

The TCR comes from a woman aged 25 to 39 with Graves disease. The chain joins TRBV30 to TRBJ1-2; D uncertain. The specimen was peripheral blood mononuclear cells (PBMCs), collected at new diagnosis, from a patient treated with antithyroid drugs. CDR3 coding DNA: TGTGCCTGGAGGATTGATGCTAACTATGGCTACACCTTC. Amino acids: CAWRIDANYGYTF.